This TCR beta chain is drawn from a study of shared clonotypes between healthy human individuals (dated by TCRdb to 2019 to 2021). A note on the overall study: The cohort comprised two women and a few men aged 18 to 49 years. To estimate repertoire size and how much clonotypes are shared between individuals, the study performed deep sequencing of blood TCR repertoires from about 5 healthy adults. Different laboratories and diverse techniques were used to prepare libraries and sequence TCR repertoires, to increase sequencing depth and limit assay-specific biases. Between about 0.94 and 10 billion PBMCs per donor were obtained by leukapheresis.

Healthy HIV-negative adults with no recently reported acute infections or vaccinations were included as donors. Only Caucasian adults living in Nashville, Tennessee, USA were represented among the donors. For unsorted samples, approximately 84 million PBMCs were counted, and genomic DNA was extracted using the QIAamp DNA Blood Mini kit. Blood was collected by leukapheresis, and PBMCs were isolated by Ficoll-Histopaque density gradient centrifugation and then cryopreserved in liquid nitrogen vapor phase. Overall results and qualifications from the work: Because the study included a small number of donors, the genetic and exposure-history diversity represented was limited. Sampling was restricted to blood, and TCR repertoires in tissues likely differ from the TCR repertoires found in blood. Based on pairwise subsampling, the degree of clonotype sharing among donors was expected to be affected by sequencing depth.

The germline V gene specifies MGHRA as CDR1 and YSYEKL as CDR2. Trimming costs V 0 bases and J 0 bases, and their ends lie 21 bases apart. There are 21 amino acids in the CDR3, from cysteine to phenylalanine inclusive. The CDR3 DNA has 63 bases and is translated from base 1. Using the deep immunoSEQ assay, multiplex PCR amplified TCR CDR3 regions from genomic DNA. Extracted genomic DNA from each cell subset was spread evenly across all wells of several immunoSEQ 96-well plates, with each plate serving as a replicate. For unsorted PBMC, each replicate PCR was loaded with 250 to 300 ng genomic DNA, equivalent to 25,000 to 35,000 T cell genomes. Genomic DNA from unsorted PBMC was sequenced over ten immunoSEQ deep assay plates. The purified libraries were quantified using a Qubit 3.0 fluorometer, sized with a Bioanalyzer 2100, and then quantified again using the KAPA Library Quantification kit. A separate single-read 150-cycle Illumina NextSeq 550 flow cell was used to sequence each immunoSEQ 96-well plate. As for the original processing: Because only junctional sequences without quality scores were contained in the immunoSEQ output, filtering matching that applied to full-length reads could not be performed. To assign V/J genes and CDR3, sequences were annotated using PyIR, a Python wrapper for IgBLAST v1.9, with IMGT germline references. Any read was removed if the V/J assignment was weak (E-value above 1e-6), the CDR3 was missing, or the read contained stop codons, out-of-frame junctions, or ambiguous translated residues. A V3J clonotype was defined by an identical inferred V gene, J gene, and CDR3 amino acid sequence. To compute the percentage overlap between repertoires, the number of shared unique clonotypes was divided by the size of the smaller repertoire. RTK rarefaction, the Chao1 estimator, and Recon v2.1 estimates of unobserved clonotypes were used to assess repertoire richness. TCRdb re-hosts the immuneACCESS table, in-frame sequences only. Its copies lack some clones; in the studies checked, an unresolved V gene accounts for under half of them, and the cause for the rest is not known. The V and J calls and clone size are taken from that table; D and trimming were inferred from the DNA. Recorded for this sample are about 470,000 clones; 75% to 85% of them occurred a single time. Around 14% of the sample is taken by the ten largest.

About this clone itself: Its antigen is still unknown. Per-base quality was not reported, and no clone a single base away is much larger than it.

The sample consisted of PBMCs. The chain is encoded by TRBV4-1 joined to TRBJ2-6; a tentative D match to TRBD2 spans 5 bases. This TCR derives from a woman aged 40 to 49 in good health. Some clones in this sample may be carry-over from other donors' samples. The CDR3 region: CASSQDWRSVAGLSGANVLTF. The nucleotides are TGCGCCAGCAGCCAAGATTGGCGTTCCGTTGCGGGTCTCTCTGGGGCCAACGTCCTGACTTTC.